This TCR beta chain derives from a study of vaccination and CD4 T cells after COVID-19. In the study overall: In culture, cells were exposed to overlapping spike peptides from SARS-CoV-2, HCoV-NL63, HCoV-OC43 and HCoV-229E.

The treatment: roughly 10-day PBMC culture with coronavirus spike peptide pools or control peptides (ViraFEST assay). Peptide pool stimulation in ViraFEST expanded antigen-specific T cells, whose TCRs were then sequenced. V shed 4 bases and J shed 6 bases, with 7 bases lying between them. CDR1 is KGHSH, CDR2 LQKENI, per germline. The CDR3 has 12 amino acids. General study points: Researchers report that 304 of 307 vaccine-specific clones in convalescent patients proved spike mono-reactive.

Sequencing of DNA taken from cultured CD4+ T cells relied on the Oncomine TCR Beta short-read assay. Cultures of CD4+ T cells served as the source for extracting genomic DNA. TCRdb redid the calling of the PCR reads with MiXCR, one entry per CDR3 protein. In the table there are some 10,000 distinct CDR3 sequences, approximately 80% of which are singletons. As to this clonotype: Its antigen is as yet unknown.

The sequenced sample consisted of CD4+ T cells from blood, cultured in vitro. This chain connects TRBV18 to TRBJ1-5; D is perhaps TRBD1 (5 bases). The source of this sequence is a human donor who had recovered from COVID-19. CDR3 sequence: CASSRGGQPQHF. The CDR3 DNA reads as TGTGCCAGCTCACGTGGGGGTCAGCCCCAGCATTTT.